Each of the 15 T cell receptor beta chains below was sequenced from the same sample in a study of identical twins. TCRdb fed the 5' RACE reads into MiXCR, producing one record per CDR3 protein. Among over 550,000 distinct CDR3 sequences, about 7% were seen once, and the ten largest hold around 1.6%. This same sample was also part of a study on yellow fever vaccine responses in identical twins.

Material: PBMCs. The origin of the receptors is a woman in her late teens or twenties in good health.

This clonotype was seen only a few times. CDR3 residues: CASSQTSGRFGTDTQYF. The CDR3 DNA sequence: TGTGCCAGCAGCCAGACTAGCGGGAGATTCGGCACAGATACGCAGTATTTT. The genes are TRBV3-1 and TRBJ2-3, with 12 positions matching TRBD2. V shed 3 bases and J 1 base; nucleotides not matched to a gene: 5. The CDR3 covers 17 residues. Germline CDR1 is LGHDT and CDR2 is YNNKEL (reference sequence).

This clonotype was detected many times. The chain links TRBV29-1 to TRBJ2-2, with D uncertain. V lost 5 bases, J lost 4 bases, and 5 bases lay in between. The CDR3 covers 11 residues. Germline CDR1 and CDR2: SQVTM and ANQGSEA. This CDR3 reads CSVRSTGELFF. CDR3 DNA sequence: TGCAGCGTTAGGAGCACCGGGGAGCTGTTTTTT.

This clonotype appeared a few times. V is TRBV5-1 and J is TRBJ2-1, with no clear D. Trimming pared 1 base from V and 9 bases from J, leaving 14 bases between. The CDR3 is made up of 14 amino acids. CDR1 is SGHRS, CDR2 YFSETQ, per germline. Here the CDR3 DNA reads TGCGCCAGCAGCTTGTACACCAATACCCTTGAGCAGTTCTTC. This sequence encodes CASSLYTNTLEQFF.

This clonotype was recorded at least ten times. The V and J genes are TRBV4-1 and TRBJ1-1; the D is unclear. This CDR3 is 14 amino acids long. CDR1 MGHRA and CDR2 YSYEKL come from the germline V gene. The V end was cut by 1 base, the J end by 4 bases, with 10 bases between. The CDR3 DNA reads TGCGCCAGCAGCCAAGTGGCCGGGGTCACTGAAGCTTTCTTT. Amino acids: CASSQVAGVTEAFF.

V gene TRBV6-5 combines with J gene TRBJ2-1; 13 bases are shared with TRBD2. This CDR3 is built from 19 residues. The V gene end was trimmed by 2 bases and the J gene end by 1 base; junction bases not matched to a gene: 8. Germline-derived CDR1 and CDR2 are MNHEY and SVGAGI. CDR3 in DNA: TGTGCCAGCAGTTACATAGGACTAGCGGGAGATGGGTCCTACAATGAGCAGTTCTTC. It codes for CASSYIGLAGDGSYNEQFF.

The chain uses TRBV6-5 and TRBJ1-3, with a possible D match to TRBD1 (5 bases). The V and J ends lost 8 bases and 1 base respectively, with 15 bases between them. The germline gives CDR1 MNHEY, CDR2 SVGAGI. CDR3 length: 15 amino acids. DNA for the CDR3: TGTGCCAGCGTTCCGGACACTGTTTCTGGAAACACCATATATTTT. It is translated as CASVPDTVSGNTIYF.

This clonotype was counted between two and nine times. The chain joins TRBV12-3 or TRBV12-4 to TRBJ1-5; no clear D. The germline V and J ends were trimmed by 5 bases and 5 bases, with 16 bases remaining between them. The CDR3 runs 15 residues. The CDR3 DNA sequence: TGTGCCAGCAGTCCGAGTCAGCTTACTGATCAGCCCCAGCATTTT. Encoded protein: CASSPSQLTDQPQHF.

This clonotype has more than one count but fewer than ten. The chain employs TRBV29-1 and TRBJ2-1, with D perhaps given as TRBD1 or TRBD2 (5 bases each). The CDR3 totals 13 residues. The V gene lost 8 bases and the J gene lost 3 bases, with 14 bases spanning the gap. Germline-derived CDR1 and CDR2 are SQVTM and ANQGSEA. The CDR3 loop is CSPRLGDYNEQFF. The DNA of the CDR3 is TGCAGCCCCCGCTTGGGGGACTACAATGAGCAGTTCTTC.

This clonotype was picked up many times. The V call is TRBV5-1, the J call TRBJ2-1; 9 bases map to TRBD2. The junction had 16 bases not matched to a gene; V was cut back by 6 bases and J by 0 bases. The germline V gene encodes CDR1 SGHRS and CDR2 YFSETQ. This CDR3 region has 19 residues. The CDR3 region has the DNA TGCGCCAGCACAGTTGGGGTGTATAGCGGGAGTAACTCCTACAATGAGCAGTTCTTC. Its translation: CASTVGVYSGSNSYNEQFF.

This chain links TRBV11-2 with TRBJ2-3; TRBD1 matches at 9 bases. The length of the CDR3 is 15 residues. J was trimmed by 6 bases and V by 5 bases; bases with no gene match: 9. CDR1 is SGHAT and CDR2 is FQNNGV in the germline V gene. DNA for the CDR3: TGTGCCAGCAGCGTGACAGGGGGAGTATGGGATACGCAGTATTTT. This gives the protein CASSVTGGVWDTQYF.

This clonotype was seen a few times. The V gene is TRBV9, the J gene TRBJ2-1, with 8 bases lining up with TRBD2. The ends lost 0 bases at V and 5 bases at J; junction bases unmatched: 10. This CDR3 is built from 17 residues. Germline V gene data show CDR1 as SGDLS and CDR2 as YYNGEE. The CDR3 sequence is CASSVANGRAGDNEQFF. CDR3 DNA sequence: TGTGCCAGCAGCGTAGCAAACGGGAGGGCAGGCGACAATGAGCAGTTCTTC.

Many counts were recorded for this clonotype. The chain uses TRBV4-1 and TRBJ1-4; tentatively, D is TRBD1 (5 bases). Trimming took 6 bases from V and 4 from J, leaving 9 bases between them. The length of the CDR3 is 13 residues. CDR1 is MGHRA and CDR2 is YSYEKL in the germline V gene. The CDR3 protein is CASRPGLNEKLFF. CDR3 in DNA: TGCGCCAGCAGACCGGGACTTAATGAAAAACTGTTTTTT.

The chain couples TRBV5-1 to TRBJ1-1; the D is unclear. CDR1 and CDR2 from the germline V gene are SGHRS and YFSETQ. Trimming cost V 1 base and J 4 bases, with 8 bases left between them. The CDR3 runs 13 residues. The chain's CDR3 is CASSLLPSTEAFF. CDR3 nucleotides: TGCGCCAGCAGCTTGTTACCGAGCACTGAAGCTTTCTTT.

The CDR3 protein is CASRPGFPLRGAAYGYTF. The CDR3 DNA follows: TGTGCCAGCAGACCGGGTTTCCCCTTACGAGGGGCGGCGTATGGCTACACCTTC. The gene calls are TRBV28 and TRBJ1-2; tentatively, D is TRBD1 (5 bases). The CDR3 has 18 residues. V was trimmed by 6 bases and J by 5 bases, leaving 28 bases between them. Germline V lookup: CDR1 MDHEN, CDR2 SYDVKM.

V gene TRBV3-1 combines with J gene TRBJ2-7; a weak D match, TRBD1 (6 bases). The germline V gene encodes CDR1 LGHDT and CDR2 YNNKEL (reference sequence). V gave up 4 bases and J gave up 4 bases, with 14 bases separating them. This CDR3 contains 14 residues. The CDR3 here is CASSLDRREYEQYF. The DNA for the CDR3 is TGTGCCAGCAGCCTTGACAGGAGAGAGTACGAGCAGTACTTC.